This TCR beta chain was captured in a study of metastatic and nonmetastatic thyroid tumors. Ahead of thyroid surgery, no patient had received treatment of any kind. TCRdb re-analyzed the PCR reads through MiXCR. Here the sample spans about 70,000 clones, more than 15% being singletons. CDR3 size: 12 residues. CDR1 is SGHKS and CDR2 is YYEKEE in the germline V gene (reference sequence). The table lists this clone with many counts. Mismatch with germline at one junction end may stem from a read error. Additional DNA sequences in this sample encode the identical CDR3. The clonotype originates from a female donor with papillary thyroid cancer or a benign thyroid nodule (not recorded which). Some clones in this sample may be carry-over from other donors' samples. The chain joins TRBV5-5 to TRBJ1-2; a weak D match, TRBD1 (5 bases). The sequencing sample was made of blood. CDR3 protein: CASTLGEYGYTF. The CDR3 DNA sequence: TGTGCCAGCACCTTGGGGGAGTATGGCTACACCTTC.